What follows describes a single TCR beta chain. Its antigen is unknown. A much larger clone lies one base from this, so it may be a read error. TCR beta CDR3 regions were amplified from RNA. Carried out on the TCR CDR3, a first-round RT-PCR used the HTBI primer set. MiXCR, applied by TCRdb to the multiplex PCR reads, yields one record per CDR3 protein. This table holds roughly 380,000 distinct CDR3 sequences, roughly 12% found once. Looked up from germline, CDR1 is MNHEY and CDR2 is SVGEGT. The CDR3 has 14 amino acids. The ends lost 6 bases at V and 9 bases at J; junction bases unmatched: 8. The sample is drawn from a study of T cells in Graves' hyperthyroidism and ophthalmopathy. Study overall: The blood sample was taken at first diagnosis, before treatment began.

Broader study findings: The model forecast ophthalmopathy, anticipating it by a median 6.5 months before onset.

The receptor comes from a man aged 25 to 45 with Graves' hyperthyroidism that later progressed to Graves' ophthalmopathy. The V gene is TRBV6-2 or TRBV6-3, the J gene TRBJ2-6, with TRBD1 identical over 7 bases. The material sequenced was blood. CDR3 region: CASRRPDRVNVLTF. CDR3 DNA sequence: TGTGCCAGCAGACGTCCCGACAGGGTCAACGTCCTGACTTTC.